Sequencing of this T cell receptor (beta chain) was carried out in a study of OX40 agonist ivuxolimab in advanced cancers. Points from the study as a whole: Clones of CD4+ and CD8+ blood T cells grew by week 6 at doses of 0.1 to 3.0 mg/kg. Expanded peripheral T-cell antigen specificity went undetermined.

This clone was picked up one time. Its specificity is unknown. J was trimmed by 5 bases and V by 4 bases; bases with no gene match: 5. Germline V gives CDR1 SEHNR, CDR2 FQNEAQ (reference sequence). The CDR3 totals 14 residues. Using immunoSEQ multiplex PCR, the repertoire was profiled, and TCRdb retains in-frame clones only, with some absent. This table holds around 39,000 clones, around 80% found once. This receptor was obtained from an adult with an advanced solid tumor such as melanoma, head and neck, liver or kidney cancer. The gene calls are TRBV7-9 and TRBJ2-5; 9 positions agree with TRBD2. Material: CD4+ or CD8+ T cells sorted from blood, obtained in a trial of the OX40 agonist ivuxolimab. The CDR3 region is CASSSRGGWETQYF. The CDR3, as DNA: TGTGCCAGCAGCTCGCGGGGGGGCTGGGAGACCCAGTACTTC. Using reference TRBV7-9 and TRBJ2-5 for the parts outside the CDR3, the full variable domain is DTGVSQNPRHKITKRGQNVTFRCDPISEHNRLYWYRQTLGQGPEFLTYFQNEAQLEKSRLLSDRFSAERPKGSFSTLEIQRTEQGDSAMYLCASSSRGGWETQYFGPGTRLLVL.